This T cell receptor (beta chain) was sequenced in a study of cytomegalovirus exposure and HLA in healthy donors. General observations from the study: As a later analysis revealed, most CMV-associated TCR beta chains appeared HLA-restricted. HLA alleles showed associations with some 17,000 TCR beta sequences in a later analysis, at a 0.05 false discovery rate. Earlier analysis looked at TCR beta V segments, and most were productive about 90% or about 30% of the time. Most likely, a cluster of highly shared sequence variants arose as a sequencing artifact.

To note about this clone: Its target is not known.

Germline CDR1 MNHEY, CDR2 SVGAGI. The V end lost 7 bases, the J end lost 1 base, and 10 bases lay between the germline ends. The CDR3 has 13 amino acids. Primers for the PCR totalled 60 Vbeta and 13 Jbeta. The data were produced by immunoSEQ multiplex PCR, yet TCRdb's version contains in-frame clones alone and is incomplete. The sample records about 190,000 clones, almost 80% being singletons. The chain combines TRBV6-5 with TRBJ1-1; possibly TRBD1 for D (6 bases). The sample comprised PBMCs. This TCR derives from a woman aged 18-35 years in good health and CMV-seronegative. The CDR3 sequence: CASIGQPNTEAFF. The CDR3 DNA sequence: TGTGCCAGCATCGGACAGCCGAACACTGAAGCTTTCTTT.